Shown below are 13 T cell receptor beta chains from a single sample sequenced in a study of blood T cell repertoires in COVID-19. Repertoires were generated with immunoSEQ multiplex PCR, while TCRdb's copy carries only in-frame clones and drops some. This table holds 300,000 to 400,000 clones, around 87% found once. The sequenced sample was PBMCs or T cells enriched from blood (not recorded which). The receptors originated from a man in his late teens or twenties who had recovered from COVID-19.

The chain couples TRBV7-2 to TRBJ2-1; maybe TRBD2 (5 bases). V lost 5 bases and J 4 bases, leaving 21 bases between the germline ends. From germline, CDR1 is SGHTA and CDR2 FQGNSA. The CDR3 contains 17 residues. Written as DNA, the CDR3 is TGTGCCAGCAGCACTAGAATTCGGGGAGCGCAATACAATGAGCAGTTCTTC. Translating gives CASSTRIRGAQYNEQFF.

Concerning this clone itself: The same CDR3 also results from other DNA sequences found in this sample. CDR3 bases: TGTGCCAGCAGTTACTCCGGGGGTACCTACGAGCAGTACTTC. It codes for CASSYSGGTYEQYF. The V call is TRBV6-5, the J call TRBJ2-7, with a weak D call TRBD2 (6 bases). Trimming stripped 0 bases from V and 2 bases from J, with 8 bases between. The CDR3 contains 14 residues. From germline, CDR1 is MNHEY and CDR2 SVGAGI.

The V gene is TRBV28, the J gene TRBJ1-4, with 9 bases that match TRBD1. The CDR3 has 15 amino acids. V dropped 4 bases and J dropped 7; count of bases not matched to a gene: 7. Germline V gives CDR1 MDHEN, CDR2 SYDVKM. CDR3 coding DNA: TGTGCCAGCAGTTCTCCGACAGGGGGTAGTGAAAAACTGTTTTTT. This gives the protein CASSSPTGGSEKLFF. The complete variable domain, with remaining parts taken from reference TRBV28 and TRBJ1-4, reads DVKVTQSSRYLVKRTGEKVFLECVQDMDHENMFWYRQDPGLGLRLIYFSYDVKMKEKGDIPEGYSVSREKKERFSLILESASTNQTSMYLCASSSPTGGSEKLFFGSGTQLSVL.

The rearrangement joins TRBV24-1 to TRBJ2-1, with a weak D call TRBD2 (6 bases). The germline gives CDR1 KGHDR, CDR2 SFDVKD. The CDR3 is 15 residues long. V lost 1 base and J 8 bases, leaving 14 bases between the germline ends. The CDR3 DNA follows: TGTGCCACCAGTGATTTCGAGGCGGGGCGGGATGAGCAGTTCTTC. Translated: CATSDFEAGRDEQFF.

The chain joins TRBV7-9 to TRBJ1-1; a weak D match, TRBD1 (5 bases). From germline, CDR1 is SEHNR and CDR2 FQNEAQ (reference sequence). Trimming cost V 1 base and J 10 bases, with 10 bases left between them. This CDR3 has 12 amino acids. CDR3 in amino acids: CASSLEGKRAFF. CDR3 coding DNA: TGTGCCAGCAGCTTAGAGGGGAAAAGAGCTTTCTTT.

V usage is TRBV3-1 (or the pseudogene TRBV3-2) and J usage is TRBJ2-7; 7 nucleotides align to TRBD2. The J segment lost 5 bases and the V segment lost 1 base, leaving 5 bases of the junction unmatched. The CDR3 runs to 14 residues. Germline-derived CDR1 and CDR2 are LGHDT and YNNKEL (reference sequence). This chain's CDR3 is CASSQGGGRNEQYF. The CDR3 DNA sequence: TGTGCCAGCAGCCAAGGCGGGGGAAGGAACGAGCAGTACTTC.

This clone came up once. The chain has TRBV21-1 and TRBJ1-2; the table's D call TRBD1 went unverified against the DNA. TRBV21-1 is a known pseudogene. The CDR3 is 16 residues long. CDR3 DNA sequence: TGTGCCAGCAGCACCCCCCCCGGGACAGGGGTATGTGGCTACACCTTC. Translating gives CASSTPPGTGVCGYTF.

V gene TRBV3-1 (or the pseudogene TRBV3-2) combines with J gene TRBJ1-5, with D maybe TRBD1 (5 bases). Germline loops: CDR1 LGHDT, CDR2 YNNKEL (reference sequence). V shed 0 bases and J shed 0 bases, with 15 bases lying between them. The length of the CDR3 is 18 residues. The CDR3 bases are TGTGCCAGCAGCCAAGAGGGTAGGGACTCGTATAGCAATCAGCCCCAGCATTTT. Its translation: CASSQEGRDSYSNQPQHF.

This rearrangement joins TRBV5-1 to TRBJ1-1, with 9 bases identical to TRBD1. Germline assignment: CDR1 SGHRS and CDR2 YFSETQ. The CDR3 is 15 residues long. After removal of 5 bases from V and 2 bases from J, the junction contained 7 bases not matched to a gene. CDR3 sequence (DNA): TGCGCCAGCAGTCCTACAGGGGGCACAAACACTGAAGCTTTCTTT. It codes for CASSPTGGTNTEAFF.

This clone was observed once. The rearrangement links TRBV19 to TRBJ1-5; D perhaps matches TRBD1 (6 bases). Trimming took off 7 bases at V and 0 bases at J, with 16 bases between the two ends. From germline, CDR1 is LNHDA and CDR2 SQIVND (reference sequence). The CDR3 runs 16 residues. CDR3 sequence reads: CASTPAGGGSNQPQHF. CDR3 nucleotide sequence: TGTGCCAGTACCCCAGCGGGGGGCGGTAGCAATCAGCCCCAGCATTTT. Full variable domain (outside the CDR3, taken from reference TRBV19 and TRBJ1-5): DGGITQSPKYLFRKEGQNVTLSCEQNLNHDAMYWYRQDPGQGLRLIYYSQIVNDFQKGDIAEGYSVSREKKESFPLTVTSAQKNPTAFYLCASTPAGGGSNQPQHFGDGTRLSIL.

This chain connects TRBV5-1 to TRBJ2-2; 9 bases are a match to TRBD1. The CDR3 is 17 amino acids. The junction had 9 bases not matched to a gene; V was cut back by 2 bases and J by 4 bases. Germline CDR1 is SGHRS and CDR2 is YFSETQ. The CDR3 sequence is CASSLKAGTGSTGELFF. The CDR3 DNA follows: TGCGCCAGCAGCTTAAAAGCCGGGACAGGGTCCACCGGGGAGCTGTTTTTT.

This clone has only one observation. This chain connects TRBV6-5 to TRBJ1-4; 8 bases align to TRBD1. Germline assignment: CDR1 MNHEY and CDR2 SVGAGI. The CDR3 is 14 amino acids. Germline trimming cut 2 bases from V and 8 bases from J; bases unmatched to any gene: 4. CDR3 residues: CASSYTTGGEKLFF. The CDR3 nucleotides are TGTGCCAGCAGTTACACAACAGGGGGGGAAAAACTGTTTTTT.

The chain employs TRBV19 and TRBJ1-2; D possibly corresponds to TRBD1 (6 bases). Trimming removed 4 bases from V and 3 bases from J, with 12 bases in between. Germline loops: CDR1 LNHDA, CDR2 SQIVND (reference sequence). The CDR3 runs to 14 residues. CDR3 region: CASSTTTGYYGYTF. The CDR3 DNA follows: TGTGCCAGTAGTACTACGACAGGCTACTATGGCTACACCTTC.